These 8 T cell receptor beta chains were sequenced from one sample in a study of T cells after yellow fever vaccination. MiXCR, run by TCRdb on the 5' RACE reads, gives a single entry per CDR3 protein. The table shows a few hundred thousand distinct CDR3 sequences, with about 5% occurring only once. The sequences come from CD4+ T cells sorted from PBMCs, collected on the day of the yellow fever booster vaccination. These receptors all come from a man aged 18 to 30 who received the YFV17D yellow fever vaccine.

This clonotype appeared many times. The chain combines TRBV5-8 with TRBJ1-2; 11 nucleotides agree with TRBD1. The CDR3 length is 15 residues. Trimming took 4 bases from V and 2 from J; bases not matched to a gene: 4. Germline CDR1 is SGHTS and CDR2 is YDEGEE. The CDR3 sequence: CASSIWTGGNYGYTF. CDR3 nucleotides: TGTGCCAGCAGCATCTGGACAGGGGGCAACTATGGCTACACCTTC.

In its sample, this clonotype was seen a few times. The chain couples TRBV6-6 to TRBJ2-3; TRBD2 agrees at 8 bases. With V trimmed by 5 bases and J by 6 bases, 13 bases remained unmatched. The germline gives CDR1 MNHNY, CDR2 SVGAGI (reference sequence). This CDR3 contains 16 residues. CDR3 bases: TGTGCCAGCAGTATTAGCGGGGCGTGGGTCTCCGATACGCAGTATTTT. It specifies CASSISGAWVSDTQYF.

In this sample, this clonotype turned up many times. The chain combines TRBV29-1 with TRBJ2-4; D could derive from TRBD1 or TRBD2 (5 bases each). Germline V gene data show CDR1 as SQVTM and CDR2 as ANQGSEA. V lost 4 bases and J 5 bases, leaving 9 bases between the germline ends. The CDR3 extends over 12 amino acids. In DNA form, the CDR3 reads TGCAGCGTTGCTGAGGGGCAAAACATTCAGTACTTC. This codes for CSVAEGQNIQYF.

This clonotype was counted many times. The chain combines TRBV6-5 with TRBJ1-6, with a tentative D call TRBD1 (6 bases). The germline gives CDR1 MNHEY, CDR2 SVGAGI. Trimming shortened V by 6 bases and J by 9 bases, and 18 bases separated the two germline ends. The CDR3 is 15 residues long. The CDR3: CASRPGGIFGSPLHF. The CDR3 bases are TGTGCCAGCAGACCTGGGGGCATATTTGGTTCACCCCTCCACTTT.

This clonotype showed up just a few times. This chain links TRBV11-2 with TRBJ2-5; 10 bases are shared with TRBD2. CDR1 and CDR2 (germline): SGHAT, FQNNGV. The CDR3 totals 15 residues. Unmatched junction bases numbered 10, after V lost 8 bases and J lost 4 bases. CDR3 sequence: CASGLAGVVGETQYF. CDR3 nucleotide sequence: TGTGCCAGCGGGCTAGCGGGGGTGGTGGGAGAGACCCAGTACTTC.

CDR3 sequence: CSVGRDYGYTF. DNA for the CDR3: TGCAGCGTCGGGAGGGACTATGGCTACACCTTC. The rearrangement joins TRBV29-1 to TRBJ1-2; D call uncertain. The CDR3 contains 11 residues. The V gene's germline CDR1 is SQVTM and CDR2 ANQGSEA. V lost 6 bases and J 3 bases, leaving 8 bases between the germline ends.

The sample holds a few counts of this clonotype. The rearrangement uses TRBV12-3 or TRBV12-4 and TRBJ2-3; weak D call: TRBD2 (6 bases). The CDR3 contains 14 residues. V lost 6 bases and J lost 0, with 10 bases in between. CDR3 DNA sequence: TGTGCCAGCAGACTCGGGACTAGCACAGATACGCAGTATTTT. This encodes CASRLGTSTDTQYF.

The rearrangement links TRBV5-6 to TRBJ1-4; D gene ambiguous. CDR1 is SGHDT and CDR2 is YYEEEE in the germline V gene. The CDR3 has 13 amino acids. V was clipped by 7 bases and J by 7 bases, with 14 bases between them. CDR3 in DNA: TGTGCCAGCGGCCCAGGAGGGAGTGAAAAACTGTTTTTT. It is translated as CASGPGGSEKLFF.